The clone carrying this TCR beta chain has only a few counts. With 1 base removed from V and 6 bases from J, the gap between germline ends came to 7 bases. The germline V gene has CDR1 LGHDT and CDR2 YNNKEL (reference sequence). This CDR3 spans 14 amino acids. These data belong to a study of blood T cell repertoires in COVID-19. Measured with immunoSEQ multiplex PCR; TCRdb has only the in-frame clones, and not every one. The sample records 60,000 or so clones, roughly two thirds being singletons. The clonotype was recovered from a woman aged 60-70 years who had been exposed to COVID-19. This chain uses TRBV3-1 (or the pseudogene TRBV3-2) with TRBJ1-6, with D possibly TRBD1 on 5 matching bases. Sample: PBMCs or T cells enriched from blood (not recorded which). CDR3 nucleotide sequence: TGTGCCAGCAGCCAAGGGCAGGGTAATTCACCCCTCCACTTT. Its translation is CASSQGQGNSPLHF.